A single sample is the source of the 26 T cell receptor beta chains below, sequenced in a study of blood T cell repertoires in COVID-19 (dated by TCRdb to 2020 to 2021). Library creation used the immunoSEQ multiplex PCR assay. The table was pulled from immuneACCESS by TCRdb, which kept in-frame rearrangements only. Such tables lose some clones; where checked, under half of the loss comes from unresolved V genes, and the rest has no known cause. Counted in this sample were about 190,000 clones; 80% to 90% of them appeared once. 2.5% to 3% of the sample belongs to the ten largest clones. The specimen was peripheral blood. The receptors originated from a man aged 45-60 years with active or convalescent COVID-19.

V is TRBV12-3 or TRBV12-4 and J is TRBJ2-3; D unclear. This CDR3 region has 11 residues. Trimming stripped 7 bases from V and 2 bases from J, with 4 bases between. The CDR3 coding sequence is TGTGCCAGCACCAACACAGATACGCAGTATTTT. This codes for CASTNTDTQYF.

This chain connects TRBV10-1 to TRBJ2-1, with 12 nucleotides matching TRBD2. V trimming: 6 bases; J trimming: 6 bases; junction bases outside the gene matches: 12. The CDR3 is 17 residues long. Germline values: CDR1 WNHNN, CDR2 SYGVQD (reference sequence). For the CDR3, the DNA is TGCGCCAGCAGGACTGCTAGCGGGGGGGCCGGATTCAATGAGCAGTTCTTC. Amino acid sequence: CASRTASGGAGFNEQFF.

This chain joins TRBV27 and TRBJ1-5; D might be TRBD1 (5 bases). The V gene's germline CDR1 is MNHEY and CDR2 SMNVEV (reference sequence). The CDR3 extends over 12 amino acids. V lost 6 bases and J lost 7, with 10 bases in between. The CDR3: CASSQGGQPQHF. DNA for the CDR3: TGTGCCAGCAGCCAGGGTGGCCAGCCCCAGCATTTT.

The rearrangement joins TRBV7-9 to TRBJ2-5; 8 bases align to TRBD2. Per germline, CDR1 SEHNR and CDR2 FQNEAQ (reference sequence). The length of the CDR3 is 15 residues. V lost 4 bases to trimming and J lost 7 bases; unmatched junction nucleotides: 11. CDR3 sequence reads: CASSSGGAGVGTQYF. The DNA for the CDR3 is TGTGCCAGCAGCTCGGGAGGGGCAGGGGTCGGGACCCAGTACTTC.

The CDR3 spells CASSPSRLAGGYNEQFF. The CDR3 DNA reads TGTGCCAGCAGTCCTTCCAGACTAGCGGGGGGGTACAATGAGCAGTTCTTC. The chain employs TRBV27 and TRBJ2-1; 14 positions agree with TRBD2. V lost 5 bases to trimming and J lost 4 bases; unmatched junction nucleotides: 7. This CDR3 region has 17 residues. CDR1 is MNHEY and CDR2 is SMNVEV in the germline V gene (reference sequence).

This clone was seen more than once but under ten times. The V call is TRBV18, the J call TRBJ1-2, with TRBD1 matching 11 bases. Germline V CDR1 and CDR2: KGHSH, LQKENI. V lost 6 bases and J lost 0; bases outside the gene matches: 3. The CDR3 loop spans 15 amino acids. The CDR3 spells CASSLGQGANYGYTF. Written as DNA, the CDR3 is TGTGCCAGCTCGCTGGGACAGGGGGCTAACTATGGCTACACCTTC. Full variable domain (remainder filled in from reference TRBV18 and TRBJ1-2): NAGVMQNPRHLVRRRGQEARLRCSPMKGHSHVYWYRQLPEEGLKFMVYLQKENIIDESGMPKERFSAEFPKEGPSILRIQQVVRGDSAAYFCASSLGQGANYGYTFGSGTRLTVV.

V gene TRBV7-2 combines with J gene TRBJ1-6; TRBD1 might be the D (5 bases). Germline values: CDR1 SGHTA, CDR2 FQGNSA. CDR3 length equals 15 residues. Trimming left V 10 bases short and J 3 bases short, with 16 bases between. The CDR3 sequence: CATRDTTVYNSPLHF. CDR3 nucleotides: TGTGCCACCCGAGACACGACAGTCTATAATTCACCCCTCCACTTT.

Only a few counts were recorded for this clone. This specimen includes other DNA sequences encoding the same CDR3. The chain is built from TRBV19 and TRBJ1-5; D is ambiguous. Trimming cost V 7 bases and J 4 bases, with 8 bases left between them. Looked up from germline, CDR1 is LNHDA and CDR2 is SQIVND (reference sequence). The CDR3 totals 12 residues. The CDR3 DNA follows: TGTGCCAGTAAGGAGGGAAATCAGCCCCAGCATTTT. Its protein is CASKEGNQPQHF.

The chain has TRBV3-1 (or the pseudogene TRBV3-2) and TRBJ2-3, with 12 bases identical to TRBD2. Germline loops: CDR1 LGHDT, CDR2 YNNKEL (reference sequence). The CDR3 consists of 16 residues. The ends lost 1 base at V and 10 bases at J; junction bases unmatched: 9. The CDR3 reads CASSQGASGGASAQYF. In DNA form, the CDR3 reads TGTGCCAGCAGCCAAGGGGCTAGCGGGGGGGCCAGTGCGCAGTATTTT.

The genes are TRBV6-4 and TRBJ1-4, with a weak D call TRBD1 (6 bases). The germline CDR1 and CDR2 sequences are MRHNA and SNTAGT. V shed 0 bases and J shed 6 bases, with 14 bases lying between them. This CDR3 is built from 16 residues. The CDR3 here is CASSDSAGEVDEKLFF. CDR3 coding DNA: TGTGCCAGCAGTGACTCGGCAGGGGAAGTAGATGAAAAACTGTTTTTT.

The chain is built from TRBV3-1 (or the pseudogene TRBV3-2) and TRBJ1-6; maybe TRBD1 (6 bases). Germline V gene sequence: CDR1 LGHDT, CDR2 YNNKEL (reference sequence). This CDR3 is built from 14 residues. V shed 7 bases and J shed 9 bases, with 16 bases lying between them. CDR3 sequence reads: CASTQNRVSSPLHF. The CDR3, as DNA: TGTGCCAGCACTCAAAACAGGGTTAGTTCACCCCTCCACTTT.

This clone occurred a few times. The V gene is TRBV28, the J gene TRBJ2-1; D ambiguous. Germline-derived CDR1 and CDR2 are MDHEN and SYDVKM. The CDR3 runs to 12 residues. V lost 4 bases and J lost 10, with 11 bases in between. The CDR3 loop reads CASSSVLGEQFF. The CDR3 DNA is TGTGCCAGCAGTTCCGTCCTCGGGGAGCAGTTCTTC.

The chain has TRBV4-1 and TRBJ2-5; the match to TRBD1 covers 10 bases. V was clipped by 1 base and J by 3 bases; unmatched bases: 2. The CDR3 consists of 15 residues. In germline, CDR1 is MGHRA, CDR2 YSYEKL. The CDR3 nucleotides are TGCGCCAGCAGCCAAGTGGGGACAGGGGAAGAGACCCAGTACTTC. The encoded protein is CASSQVGTGEETQYF.

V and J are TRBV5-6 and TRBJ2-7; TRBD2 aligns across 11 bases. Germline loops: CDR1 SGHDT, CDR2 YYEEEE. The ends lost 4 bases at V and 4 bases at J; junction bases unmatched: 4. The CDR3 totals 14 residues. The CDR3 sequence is CASSLSGGEYEQYF. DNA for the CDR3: TGTGCCAGCAGCCTTAGCGGGGGGGAATACGAGCAGTACTTC.

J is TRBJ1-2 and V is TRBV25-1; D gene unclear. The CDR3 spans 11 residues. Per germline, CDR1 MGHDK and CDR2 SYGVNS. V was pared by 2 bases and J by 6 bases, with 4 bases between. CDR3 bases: TGTGCCAGCAGTGAAGTTAATGGCTACACCTTC. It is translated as CASSEVNGYTF.

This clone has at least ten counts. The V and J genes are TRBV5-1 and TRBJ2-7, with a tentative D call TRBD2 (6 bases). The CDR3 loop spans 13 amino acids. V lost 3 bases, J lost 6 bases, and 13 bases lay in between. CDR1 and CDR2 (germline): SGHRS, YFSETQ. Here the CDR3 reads CASSSPYSGEQYF. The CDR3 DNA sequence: TGCGCCAGCAGCTCCCCTTATAGCGGCGAGCAGTACTTC.

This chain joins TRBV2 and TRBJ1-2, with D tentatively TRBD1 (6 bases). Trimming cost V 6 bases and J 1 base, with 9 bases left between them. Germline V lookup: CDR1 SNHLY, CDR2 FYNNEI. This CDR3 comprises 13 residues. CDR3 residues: CASRRTDNYGYTF. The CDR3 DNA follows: TGTGCCAGCAGGCGGACAGATAACTATGGCTACACCTTC.

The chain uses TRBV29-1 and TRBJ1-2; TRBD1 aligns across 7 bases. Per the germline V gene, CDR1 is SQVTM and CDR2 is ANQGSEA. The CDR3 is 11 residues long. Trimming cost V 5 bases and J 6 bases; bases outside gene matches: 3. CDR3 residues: CSVLTGHGYTF. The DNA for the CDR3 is TGCAGCGTTCTGACAGGGCATGGCTACACCTTC.

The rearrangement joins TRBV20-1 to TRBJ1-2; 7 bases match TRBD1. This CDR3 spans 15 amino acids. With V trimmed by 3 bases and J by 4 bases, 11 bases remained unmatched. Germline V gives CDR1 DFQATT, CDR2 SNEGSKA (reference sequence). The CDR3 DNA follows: TGCAGTGCTAGTCTCGATCCTCAGGGGGGCTATGGCTACACCTTC. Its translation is CSASLDPQGGYGYTF.

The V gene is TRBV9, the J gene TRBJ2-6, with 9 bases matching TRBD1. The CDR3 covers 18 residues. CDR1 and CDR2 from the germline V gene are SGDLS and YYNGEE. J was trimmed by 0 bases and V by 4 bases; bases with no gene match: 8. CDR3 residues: CASSYRDRALSGANVLTF. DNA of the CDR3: TGTGCCAGCAGCTACCGGGACAGGGCCCTCTCTGGGGCCAACGTCCTGACTTTC.

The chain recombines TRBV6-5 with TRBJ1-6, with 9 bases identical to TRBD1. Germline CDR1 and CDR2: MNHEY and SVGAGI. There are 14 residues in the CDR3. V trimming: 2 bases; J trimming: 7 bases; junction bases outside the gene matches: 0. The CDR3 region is CASSYGTGNSPLHF. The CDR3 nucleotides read TGTGCCAGCAGTTACGGGACAGGGAATTCACCCCTCCACTTT.

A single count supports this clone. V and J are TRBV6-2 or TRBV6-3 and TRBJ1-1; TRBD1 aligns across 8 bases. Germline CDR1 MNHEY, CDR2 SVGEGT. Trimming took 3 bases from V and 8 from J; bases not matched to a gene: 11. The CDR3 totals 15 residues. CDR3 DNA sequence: TGTGCCAGCAGTTATCCACCGGGACAGGACCTCGAAGCTTTCTTT. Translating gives CASSYPPGQDLEAFF.

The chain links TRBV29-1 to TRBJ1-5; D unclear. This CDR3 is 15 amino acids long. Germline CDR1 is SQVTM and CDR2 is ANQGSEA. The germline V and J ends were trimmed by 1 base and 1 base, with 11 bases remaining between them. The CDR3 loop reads CSVEGPNRSNQPQHF. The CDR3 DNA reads TGCAGCGTTGAAGGACCAAACAGAAGCAATCAGCCCCAGCATTTT.

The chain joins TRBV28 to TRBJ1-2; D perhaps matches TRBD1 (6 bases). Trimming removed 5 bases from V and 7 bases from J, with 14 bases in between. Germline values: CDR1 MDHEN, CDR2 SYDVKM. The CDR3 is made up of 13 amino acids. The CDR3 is CASSVQGRSGYTF. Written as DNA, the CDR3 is TGTGCCAGCAGTGTACAGGGCAGAAGTGGCTACACCTTC.

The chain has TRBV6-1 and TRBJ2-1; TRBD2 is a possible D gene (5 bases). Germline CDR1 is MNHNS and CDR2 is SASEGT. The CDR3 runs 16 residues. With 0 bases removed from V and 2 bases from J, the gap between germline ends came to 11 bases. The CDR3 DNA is TGTGCCAGCAGTGAAGCGCCGGGGATAGCCTACAATGAGCAGTTCTTC. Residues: CASSEAPGIAYNEQFF.

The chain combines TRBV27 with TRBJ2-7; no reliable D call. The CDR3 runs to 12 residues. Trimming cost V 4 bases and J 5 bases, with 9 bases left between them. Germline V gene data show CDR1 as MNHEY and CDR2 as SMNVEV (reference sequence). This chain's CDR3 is CASSSLGDEQYF. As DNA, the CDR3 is TGTGCCAGCAGTTCCCTCGGAGACGAGCAGTACTTC.